These T cell receptor beta chains were read from a single sample in a study of vaccination and CD4 T cells after COVID-19. Each CDR3 protein gets one entry after TCRdb re-called the PCR reads with MiXCR. The sample contains 20,000 to 25,000 distinct CDR3 sequences, under 40% of which appear only once. These receptors have no identified antigens. The sample here was CD4+ T cells from blood, cultured in vitro, taken about 7 months after SARS-CoV-2 vaccination. Receptors were obtained from a human donor who had recovered from COVID-19. The CDR3 runs from the conserved cysteine through the conserved F or W. Fields, in order: clone size, V gene, D gene, J gene, CDR3 DNA, CDR3 protein. The D gene is left open where the match is weak. Not all rows give a size; the values are once, few, many and, for expanded clones, a class.

abundance: -; v_gene: TRBV6-1; d_gene: -; j_gene: TRBJ2-7; CDR3nt: TGTGCCAGCAGTGAAGCGTGGACAACCTACGCGCAGTACTTC; CDR3aa: CASSEAWTTYAQYF
abundance: -; v_gene: TRBV28; d_gene: -; j_gene: TRBJ2-3; CDR3nt: TGTGCCATCGAACTGGGCACAGATACGCAGTATTTT; CDR3aa: CAIELGTDTQYF
abundance: -; v_gene: TRBV6-4; d_gene: -; j_gene: TRBJ1-5; CDR3nt: TGTGCCAGCAGTACAGAGAGCAATCAGCCCCAGCATTTT; CDR3aa: CASSTESNQPQHF
abundance: -; v_gene: TRBV10-3; d_gene: -; j_gene: TRBJ2-7; CDR3nt: TGTGCCATCAGTCCCGGGGGGCGGGAGTGGTACGAGCAGTACTTC; CDR3aa: CAISPGGREWYEQYF
abundance: -; v_gene: TRBV20-1; d_gene: TRBD2; j_gene: TRBJ2-5; CDR3nt: TGCAGTGCTAGAGATCGTCTTTCTGCGGGAGGGTTTCAAGAGACCCAGTACTTC; CDR3aa: CSARDRLSAGGFQETQYF
abundance: -; v_gene: TRBV20-1; d_gene: TRBD2; j_gene: TRBJ2-7; CDR3nt: TGCAGTGCCACTCGGACTAGCGGTCCCTACGAGCAGTACTTC; CDR3aa: CSATRTSGPYEQYF
abundance: few; v_gene: TRBV6-1; d_gene: -; j_gene: TRBJ1-5; CDR3nt: TGTGCTACGACCGGACAGTCCTTCAGACAGCCCCAGCATTTT; CDR3aa: CATTGQSFRQPQHF
abundance: few; v_gene: TRBV7-2; d_gene: -; j_gene: TRBJ2-1; CDR3nt: TGTGCCAGCAGCTTAAGTACGTACAATGAGCAGTTCTTC; CDR3aa: CASSLSTYNEQFF
abundance: -; v_gene: TRBV7-2; d_gene: TRBD1; j_gene: TRBJ1-2; CDR3nt: TGTGCCAGCAGCTTATGGAGGGACAGGGGTCTCTATGGCTACACCTTC; CDR3aa: CASSLWRDRGLYGYTF
abundance: -; v_gene: TRBV28; d_gene: TRBD1; j_gene: TRBJ2-7; CDR3nt: TGTGCCAGCAGTACCCCGGGACAGGGTAGTCACGAGCAGTACTTC; CDR3aa: CASSTPGQGSHEQYF
abundance: -; v_gene: TRBV7-2; d_gene: -; j_gene: TRBJ2-6; CDR3nt: TGTGCCAGCAGCTTAGGCGTCCGGGACCCCTCTGGGGCCAACGTCCTGACTTTC; CDR3aa: CASSLGVRDPSGANVLTF
abundance: few; v_gene: TRBV27; d_gene: -; j_gene: TRBJ2-5; CDR3nt: TGTGCCAGCAGTTCGTGGCAGGAAGAGACCCAGTACTTC; CDR3aa: CASSSWQEETQYF
abundance: -; v_gene: TRBV24-1; d_gene: -; j_gene: TRBJ2-5; CDR3nt: TGTGCCACCAGTGATTTGTCTAGTGGTAGTCAAGAGACCCAGTACTTC; CDR3aa: CATSDLSSGSQETQYF
abundance: -; v_gene: TRBV19; d_gene: -; j_gene: TRBJ1-6; CDR3nt: TGTGCCAGTAGCCCCTGGGGGGGGCGGAATTCACCCCTCCACTTT; CDR3aa: CASSPWGGRNSPLHF
abundance: -; v_gene: TRBV19; d_gene: -; j_gene: TRBJ2-5; CDR3nt: TGTGCCACCAGGGACTTCCAAGAGACCCAGTACTTC; CDR3aa: CATRDFQETQYF
abundance: -; v_gene: TRBV27; d_gene: -; j_gene: TRBJ2-5; CDR3nt: TGTGCCAGCAGTCCACGGACAGCACAAGAGACCCAGTACTTC; CDR3aa: CASSPRTAQETQYF
abundance: once; v_gene: TRBV27; d_gene: -; j_gene: TRBJ2-7; CDR3nt: TGTGCCAGCAGTCTCCGGGCTGGGCTCTACGAGCAGTACTTC; CDR3aa: CASSLRAGLYEQYF
abundance: -; v_gene: TRBV25-1; d_gene: TRBD2; j_gene: TRBJ2-6; CDR3nt: TGTGCCAGCAGTAGAAGTCCGGGACTAGCGTCTGGGGCCAACGTCCTGACTTTC; CDR3aa: CASSRSPGLASGANVLTF
abundance: -; v_gene: TRBV7-9; d_gene: -; j_gene: TRBJ2-3; CDR3nt: TGTGCCAGCAGACCCGGGACCTACAGCACAGATACGCAGTATTTT; CDR3aa: CASRPGTYSTDTQYF
abundance: few; v_gene: TRBV6-1; d_gene: -; j_gene: TRBJ1-1; CDR3nt: TGTGCCAGCAGTGAAGCGGCCAGAACTGCTTTCTTT; CDR3aa: CASSEAARTAFF
abundance: few; v_gene: TRBV7-9; d_gene: TRBD1; j_gene: TRBJ2-7; CDR3nt: TGTGCCAGCAGCTCCAGGGGGCAAGGATTCTACGAGCAGTACTTC; CDR3aa: CASSSRGQGFYEQYF
abundance: -; v_gene: TRBV10-3; d_gene: -; j_gene: TRBJ1-6; CDR3nt: TGTGCCATCAGTGACGATGGCAGGAAGAATTCACCCCTCCACTTT; CDR3aa: CAISDDGRKNSPLHF
abundance: -; v_gene: TRBV20-1; d_gene: TRBD1; j_gene: TRBJ1-1; CDR3nt: TGCAGTGCTAGAGATCAGGGGGAGAACACTGAAGCTTTCTTT; CDR3aa: CSARDQGENTEAFF
abundance: -; v_gene: TRBV20-1; d_gene: TRBD2; j_gene: TRBJ2-3; CDR3nt: TGCAGTGTGAATAGCGGGATCACAGATACGCAGTATTTT; CDR3aa: CSVNSGITDTQYF
abundance: -; v_gene: TRBV6-1; d_gene: -; j_gene: TRBJ2-7; CDR3nt: TGTGCCAGCAGCTCAAGAGTCCACGAGCAGTACTTC; CDR3aa: CASSSRVHEQYF
abundance: few; v_gene: TRBV25-1; d_gene: -; j_gene: TRBJ2-5; CDR3nt: TGTGCCAGCAGCCCCCGGGGGGCTGGGCAAGAGACCCAGTACTTC; CDR3aa: CASSPRGAGQETQYF
abundance: -; v_gene: TRBV7-3; d_gene: -; j_gene: TRBJ2-3; CDR3nt: TGTGCCAGCAGCTTAACGTATACAGATACGCAGTATTTT; CDR3aa: CASSLTYTDTQYF
abundance: -; v_gene: TRBV20-1; d_gene: -; j_gene: TRBJ2-5; CDR3nt: TGCAGTGCTAGAGAATCTTACCAAGAGACCCAGTACTTC; CDR3aa: CSARESYQETQYF
abundance: -; v_gene: TRBV7-2; d_gene: -; j_gene: TRBJ2-7; CDR3nt: TGTGCCAGCAGCTTAGAGGGCGGGGCTTCCTACGAGCAGTACTTC; CDR3aa: CASSLEGGASYEQYF
abundance: -; v_gene: TRBV6-1; d_gene: TRBD1; j_gene: TRBJ2-1; CDR3nt: TGTGCCAGCAGGAACAGGGGTAGAAATGAGCAGTTCTTC; CDR3aa: CASRNRGRNEQFF
abundance: few; v_gene: TRBV20-1; d_gene: TRBD2; j_gene: TRBJ2-3; CDR3nt: TGCAGTGCCCGGGACTACCGCACAGATACGCAGTATTTT; CDR3aa: CSARDYRTDTQYF
abundance: few; v_gene: TRBV18; d_gene: TRBD1; j_gene: TRBJ2-5; CDR3nt: TGTGCCAGCTCACCTGCAGGGGGCGAGACCCAGTACTTC; CDR3aa: CASSPAGGETQYF
abundance: few; v_gene: TRBV20-1; d_gene: TRBD2; j_gene: TRBJ2-1; CDR3nt: TGCAGTGCCAAGACTAGCGGGAACGCCTATGGGCAGTTCTTC; CDR3aa: CSAKTSGNAYGQFF
abundance: -; v_gene: TRBV11-2; d_gene: -; j_gene: TRBJ1-2; CDR3nt: TGTGCCAGCAGCCACGGGACACACTATGGCTACACCTTC; CDR3aa: CASSHGTHYGYTF
abundance: -; v_gene: TRBV7-8; d_gene: -; j_gene: TRBJ2-1; CDR3nt: TGTGCCAGCAGCTTCCTGGGGGGAGGCTACAATGAGCAGTTCTTC; CDR3aa: CASSFLGGGYNEQFF
abundance: few; v_gene: TRBV6-1; d_gene: -; j_gene: TRBJ1-1; CDR3nt: TGTGCCAGCAGTCTTGACAGACTCGCTGAAGCTTTCTTT; CDR3aa: CASSLDRLAEAFF
abundance: few; v_gene: TRBV27; d_gene: -; j_gene: TRBJ2-5; CDR3nt: TGTGCCAGTTCGACAGGTGACGTAGAGACCCAGTACTTC; CDR3aa: CASSTGDVETQYF